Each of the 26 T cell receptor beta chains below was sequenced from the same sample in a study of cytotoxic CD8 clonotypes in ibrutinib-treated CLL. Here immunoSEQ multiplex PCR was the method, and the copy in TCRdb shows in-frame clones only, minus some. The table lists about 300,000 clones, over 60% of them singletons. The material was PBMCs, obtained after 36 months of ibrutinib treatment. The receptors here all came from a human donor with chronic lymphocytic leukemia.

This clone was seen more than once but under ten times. The CDR3 region is CASSETGASNQPQHF. The CDR3 DNA reads as TGTGCCAGCAGTGAAACAGGGGCTAGCAATCAGCCCCAGCATTTT. This chain links TRBV2 with TRBJ1-5; 7 nucleotides align to TRBD1. Trimming cost V 2 bases and J 0 bases; bases outside gene matches: 1. The CDR3 is 15 amino acids. The germline CDR1 and CDR2 sequences are SNHLY and FYNNEI.

CDR3 region: CASSLGTGVLETQYF. Here the CDR3 DNA reads TGCGCCAGCAGCTTGGGAACAGGGGTCTTAGAGACCCAGTACTTC. The chain recombines TRBV5-1 with TRBJ2-5; the match to TRBD1 covers 7 bases. V was clipped by 0 bases and J by 4 bases; unmatched bases: 6. The CDR3 spans 15 residues. Germline-derived CDR1 and CDR2 are SGHRS and YFSETQ. Drawing the rest from reference TRBV5-1 and TRBJ2-5, the complete variable domain is KAGVTQTPRYLIKTRGQQVTLSCSPISGHRSVSWYQQTPGQGLQFLFEYFSETQRNKGNFPGRFSGRQFSNSRSEMNVSTLELGDSALYLCASSLGTGVLETQYFGPGTRLLVL.

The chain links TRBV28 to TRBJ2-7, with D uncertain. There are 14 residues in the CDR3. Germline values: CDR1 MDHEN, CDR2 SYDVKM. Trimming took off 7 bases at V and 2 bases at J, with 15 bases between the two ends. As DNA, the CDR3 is TGTGCCAGCACGATGGCGGCTGGAACCTACGAGCAGTACTTC. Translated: CASTMAAGTYEQYF.

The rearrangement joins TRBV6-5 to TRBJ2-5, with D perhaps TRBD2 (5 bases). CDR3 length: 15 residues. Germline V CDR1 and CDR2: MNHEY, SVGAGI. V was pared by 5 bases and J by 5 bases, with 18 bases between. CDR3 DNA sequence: TGTGCCAGCAGTACGATTCGAGGGCATGGGGAGACCCAGTACTTC. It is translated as CASSTIRGHGETQYF.

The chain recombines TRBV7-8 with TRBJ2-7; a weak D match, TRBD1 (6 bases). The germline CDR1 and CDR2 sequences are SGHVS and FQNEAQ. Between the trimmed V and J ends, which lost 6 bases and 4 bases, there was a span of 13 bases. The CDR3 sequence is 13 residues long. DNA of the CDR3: TGTGCCAGCAGTAAAGACAGGACTTACGAGCAGTACTTC. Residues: CASSKDRTYEQYF.

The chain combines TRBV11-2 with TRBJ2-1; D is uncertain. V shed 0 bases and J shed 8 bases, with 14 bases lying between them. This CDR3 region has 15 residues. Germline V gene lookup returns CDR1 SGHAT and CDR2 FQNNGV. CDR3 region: CASSLDHGSTDEQFF. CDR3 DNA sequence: TGTGCCAGCAGCTTAGATCACGGTAGCACGGATGAGCAGTTCTTC.

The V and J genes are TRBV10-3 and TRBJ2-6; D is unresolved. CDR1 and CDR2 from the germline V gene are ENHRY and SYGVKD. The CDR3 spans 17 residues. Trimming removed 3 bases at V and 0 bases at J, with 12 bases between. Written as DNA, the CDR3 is TGTGCCATCAGTGATTTGTCAGTCGGCTCTGGGGCCAACGTCCTGACTTTC. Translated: CAISDLSVGSGANVLTF.

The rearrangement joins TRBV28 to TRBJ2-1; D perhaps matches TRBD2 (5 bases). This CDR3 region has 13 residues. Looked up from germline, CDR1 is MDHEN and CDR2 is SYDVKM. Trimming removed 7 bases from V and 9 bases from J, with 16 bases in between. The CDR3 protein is CASTQTPRVEQFF. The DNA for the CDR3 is TGTGCCAGCACTCAAACACCGAGGGTTGAGCAGTTCTTC.

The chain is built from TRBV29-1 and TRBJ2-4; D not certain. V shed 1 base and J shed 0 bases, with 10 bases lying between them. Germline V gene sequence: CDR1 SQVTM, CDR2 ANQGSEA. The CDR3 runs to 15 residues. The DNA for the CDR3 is TGCAGCGTTGAAGGAGACGCCCTAGCCAAAAACATTCAGTACTTC. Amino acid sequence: CSVEGDALAKNIQYF.

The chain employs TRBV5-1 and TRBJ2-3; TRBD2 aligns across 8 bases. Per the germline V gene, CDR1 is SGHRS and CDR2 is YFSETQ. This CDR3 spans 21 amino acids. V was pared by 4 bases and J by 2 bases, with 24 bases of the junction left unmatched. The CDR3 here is CASSRPGGRENAPSITDTQYF. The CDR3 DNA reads TGCGCCAGCAGCCGGCCGGGGGGGCGGGAAAATGCCCCATCGATCACAGATACGCAGTATTTT.

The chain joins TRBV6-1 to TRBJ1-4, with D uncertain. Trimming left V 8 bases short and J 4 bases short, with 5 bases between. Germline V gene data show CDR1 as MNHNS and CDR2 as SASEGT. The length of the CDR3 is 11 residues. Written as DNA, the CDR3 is TGTGCCAGCGGAGGTAATGAAAAACTGTTTTTT. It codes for CASGGNEKLFF.

The CDR3 DNA reads as TGTGCCAGCAGTGAGGCCAGGGTTAAAGAGACCCAGTACTTC. Translating it yields CASSEARVKETQYF. The rearrangement links TRBV2 to TRBJ2-5, with D possibly matching TRBD1 (5 bases). This CDR3 comprises 14 residues. V lost 3 bases, J lost 3 bases, and 11 bases lay in between. Germline CDR1 is SNHLY and CDR2 is FYNNEI.

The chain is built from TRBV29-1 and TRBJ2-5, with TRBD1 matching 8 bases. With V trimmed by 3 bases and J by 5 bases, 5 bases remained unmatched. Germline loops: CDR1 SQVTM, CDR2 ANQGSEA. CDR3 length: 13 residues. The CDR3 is CSVEIQGVETQYF. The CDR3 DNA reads TGCAGCGTTGAGATACAGGGGGTGGAGACCCAGTACTTC.

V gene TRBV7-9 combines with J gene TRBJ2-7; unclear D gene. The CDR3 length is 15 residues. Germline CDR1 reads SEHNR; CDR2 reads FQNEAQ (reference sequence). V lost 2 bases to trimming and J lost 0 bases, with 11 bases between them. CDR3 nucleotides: TGTGCCAGCAGCTTATTCCCTGCGAGCTCCTACGAGCAGTACTTC. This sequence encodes CASSLFPASSYEQYF.

CDR3 DNA sequence: TGCGCCAGCAGCCCCCCGATGGAGACCCAGTACTTC. Translating gives CASSPPMETQYF. The chain links TRBV5-1 to TRBJ2-5; D remains unclear. Trimming stripped 4 bases from V and 5 bases from J, with 9 bases between. Per the germline V gene, CDR1 is SGHRS and CDR2 is YFSETQ. There are 12 residues in the CDR3.

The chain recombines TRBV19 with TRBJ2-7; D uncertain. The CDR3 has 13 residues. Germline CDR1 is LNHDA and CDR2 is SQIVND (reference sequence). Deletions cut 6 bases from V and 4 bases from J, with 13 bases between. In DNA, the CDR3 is TGTGCCAGTAGGCCCAATAGGGATTACGAGCAGTACTTC. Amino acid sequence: CASRPNRDYEQYF.

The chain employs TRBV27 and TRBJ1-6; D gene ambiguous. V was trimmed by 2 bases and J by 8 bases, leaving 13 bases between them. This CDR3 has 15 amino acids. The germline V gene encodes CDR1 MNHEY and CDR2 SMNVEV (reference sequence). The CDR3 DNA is TGTGCCAGCAGTTTAAAGGGATTCTGGGATTCACCCCTCCACTTT. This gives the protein CASSLKGFWDSPLHF.

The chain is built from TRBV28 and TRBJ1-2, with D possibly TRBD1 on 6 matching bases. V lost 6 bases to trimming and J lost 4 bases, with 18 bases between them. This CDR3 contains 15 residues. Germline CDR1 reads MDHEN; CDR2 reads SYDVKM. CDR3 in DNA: TGTGCCAGCAGGCCCCCCGTAGGGACATTCTATGGCTACACCTTC. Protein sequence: CASRPPVGTFYGYTF.

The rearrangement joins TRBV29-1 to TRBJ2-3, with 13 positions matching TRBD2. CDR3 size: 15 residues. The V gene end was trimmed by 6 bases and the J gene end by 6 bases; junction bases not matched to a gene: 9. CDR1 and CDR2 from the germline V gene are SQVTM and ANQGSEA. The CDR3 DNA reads TGCAGCGTCAGGACTAGCGGGAGCAGAGCGGATACGCAGTATTTT. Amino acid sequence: CSVRTSGSRADTQYF.

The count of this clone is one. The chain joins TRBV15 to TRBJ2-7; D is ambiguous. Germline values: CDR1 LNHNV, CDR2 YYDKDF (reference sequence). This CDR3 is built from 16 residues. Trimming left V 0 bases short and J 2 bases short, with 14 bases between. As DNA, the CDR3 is TGTGCCACCAGCAGAGATCGGATGGCCACGGCCTACGAGCAGTACTTC. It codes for CATSRDRMATAYEQYF.

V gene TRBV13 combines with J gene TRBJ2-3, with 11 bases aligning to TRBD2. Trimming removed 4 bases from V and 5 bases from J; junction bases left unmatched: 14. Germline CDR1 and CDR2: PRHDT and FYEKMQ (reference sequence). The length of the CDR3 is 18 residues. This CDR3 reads CASSSNTIAGGPGDTQYF. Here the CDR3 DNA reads TGTGCCAGCAGCTCCAACACTATAGCGGGGGGGCCGGGAGATACGCAGTATTTT.

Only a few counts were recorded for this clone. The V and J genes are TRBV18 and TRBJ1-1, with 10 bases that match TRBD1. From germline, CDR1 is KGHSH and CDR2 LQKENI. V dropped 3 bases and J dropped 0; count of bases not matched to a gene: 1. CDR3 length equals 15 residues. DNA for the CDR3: TGTGCCAGCTCACCGGGACAGGGGATGAACACTGAAGCTTTCTTT. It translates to CASSPGQGMNTEAFF.

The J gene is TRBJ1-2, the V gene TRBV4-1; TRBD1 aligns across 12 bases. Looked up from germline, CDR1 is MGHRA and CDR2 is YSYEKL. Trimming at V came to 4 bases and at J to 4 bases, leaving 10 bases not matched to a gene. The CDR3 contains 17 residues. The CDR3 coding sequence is TGCGCCAGCAGCCCCTCGGGACAGGGGGCATCCATCTATGGCTACACCTTC. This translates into CASSPSGQGASIYGYTF.

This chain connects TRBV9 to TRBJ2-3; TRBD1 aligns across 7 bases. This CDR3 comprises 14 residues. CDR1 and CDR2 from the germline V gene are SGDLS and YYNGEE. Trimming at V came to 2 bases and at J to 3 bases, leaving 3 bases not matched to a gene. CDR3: CASSVGQPTDTQYF. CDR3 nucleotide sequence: TGTGCCAGCAGCGTGGGACAGCCAACAGATACGCAGTATTTT.

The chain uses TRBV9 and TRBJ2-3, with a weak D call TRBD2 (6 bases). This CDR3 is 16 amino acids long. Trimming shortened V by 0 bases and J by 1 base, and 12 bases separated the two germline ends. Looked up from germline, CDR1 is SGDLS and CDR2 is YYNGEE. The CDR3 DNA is TGTGCCAGCAGCGTAGGGGTAGCGGTGGGCACAGATACGCAGTATTTT. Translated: CASSVGVAVGTDTQYF.

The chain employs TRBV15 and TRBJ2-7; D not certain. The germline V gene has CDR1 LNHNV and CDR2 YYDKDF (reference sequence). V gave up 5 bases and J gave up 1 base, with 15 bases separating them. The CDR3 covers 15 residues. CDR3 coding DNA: TGTGCCACCAGCGGCCGAGAAGGGTTATCCTACGAGCAGTACTTC. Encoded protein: CATSGREGLSYEQYF.